A single sample gave rise to the 10 T cell receptor beta chains below, sequenced in a study of T cell clonality in common variable immunodeficiency. Notes on the study in general: Common variable immunodeficiency TCR beta sequences reportedly had fewer deletions and N-nucleotide insertions.

These receptors' targets are unknown. Produced via immunoSEQ multiplex PCR; TCRdb's table is partial and in-frame only. This repertoire holds about 17,000 clones, and none appear only once. Sequences were obtained from peripheral blood mononuclear cells. The source of these receptors is a human donor with common variable immunodeficiency.

This clone was found many times. From the germline J gene comes the end of the CDR3, since the read stops 3 residues before it. This chain connects TRBV5-1 to TRBJ2-5; D is possibly TRBD2 (5 bases). The CDR3 sequence is 15 residues long. Germline V gives CDR1 SGHRS, CDR2 YFSETQ. The V gene lost 0 bases and the J gene lost 5 bases, with 14 bases spanning the gap. Partial CDR3 DNA: TGCGCCAGCAGCTTGGTGGCAGGAGGCCTGGAGACC. Translation: CASSLVAGGLET. The complete CDR3 protein is CASSLVAGGLETQYF.

In its sample, this clone was seen a few times. The missing CDR3 end, 3 residues past where the read stops, is filled in from the germline J gene. The gene calls are TRBV18 and TRBJ2-5; D possibly corresponds to TRBD1 (5 bases). This CDR3 spans 14 amino acids. With 5 bases removed from V and 4 bases from J, the gap between germline ends came to 14 bases. CDR1 KGHSH and CDR2 LQKENI come from the germline V gene. The covered CDR3 bases are TGTGCCAGCTCAGCCAGGGCCCCCCCAGAGACC. This translates into CASSARAPPET. The complete CDR3 reads CASSARAPPETQYF.

The CDR3 loop reads CASSPSTLYEQYF. CDR3 DNA (partial): TGTGCCAGCAGCCCTAGTACTCTGTACGAG. The chain links TRBV7-9 to TRBJ2-7, with unresolved D. The read ends 3 residues before the CDR3 terminus; that terminus is restored from the germline J gene. This CDR3 has 13 residues. V was pared by 5 bases and J by 4 bases, with 12 bases between. Germline CDR1 and CDR2: SEHNR and FQNEAQ (reference sequence). The full variable domain, with the rest looked up from reference TRBV7-9 and TRBJ2-7, is DTGVSQNPRHKITKRGQNVTFRCDPISEHNRLYWYRQTLGQGPEFLTYFQNEAQLEKSRLLSDRFSAERPKGSFSTLEIQRTEQGDSAMYLCASSPSTLYEQYFGPGTRLTVT.

On this clone itself: The read gets to within 3 residues of the CDR3 end, and the germline J gene fills in the rest. The chain has TRBV18 and TRBJ1-1, with D perhaps TRBD1 (6 bases). CDR3 size: 13 residues. Germline CDR1 is KGHSH and CDR2 is LQKENI. The CDR3 is CASSPLGGTEAFF. CDR3 DNA, as far as it was read: TGTGCCAGCTCACCGCTCGGGGGGACAGAA.

This clone was observed many times. The read gets to within 3 residues of the CDR3 end, and the germline J gene fills in the rest. V is TRBV7-8 and J is TRBJ1-6, with 9 bases that match TRBD1. The junction had 1 base not matched to a gene; V was cut back by 5 bases and J by 8 bases. The CDR3 runs 13 residues. Per the germline V gene, CDR1 is SGHVS and CDR2 is FQNEAQ. CDR3 DNA, as far as it was read: TGTGCCAGCAGCCGGGACAGGGATTCACCC. Encoded protein: CASSRDRDSP. The full CDR3 sequence reads CASSRDRDSPLHF.

The sample holds a few counts of this clone. The read stops 3 residues short of the end of the CDR3; the missing end is completed from the germline J gene. The chain couples TRBV2 to TRBJ1-5, with D maybe TRBD1 (6 bases). The CDR3 extends over 16 amino acids. The germline V gene encodes CDR1 SNHLY and CDR2 FYNNEI. V was cut by 4 bases and J by 4 bases, with 17 bases left in between. The CDR3 bases that were read are TGTGCCAGCAGTGCCGGGCAGGGGACCCGAAATCAGCCC. Translation gives CASSAGQGTRNQP. The whole CDR3 region reads CASSAGQGTRNQPQHF.

Regarding this clone: The CDR3 end is not reached by the read, which stops 3 residues before it; the germline J gene fills it in. The rearrangement joins TRBV5-5 to TRBJ2-1; TRBD1 matches 10 bases. The length of the CDR3 is 15 residues. The trim removed 5 bases at V and 6 bases at J, leaving 8 bases unmatched. Germline CDR1 reads SGHKS; CDR2 reads YYEKEE (reference sequence). CDR3 region: CASSHGTGEGNEQFF. The sequenced part of the CDR3 DNA is TGTGCCAGCAGTCATGGGACAGGGGAGGGCAATGAG.

The table lists this clone with a few counts. Sequencing ends 3 residues short of the CDR3 end; the germline J gene provides the rest. The rearrangement joins TRBV19 to TRBJ1-3, with 7 bases lining up with TRBD1. The V gene end was trimmed by 5 bases and the J gene end by 4 bases; junction bases not matched to a gene: 11. The CDR3 loop spans 16 amino acids. Germline V gene data show CDR1 as LNHDA and CDR2 as SQIVND (reference sequence). CDR3 DNA, as far as it was read: TGTGCCAGTAGTGTCGGGACAGTCTTCTCGGGAAACACC. It is translated as CASSVGTVFSGNT. The whole CDR3 region reads CASSVGTVFSGNTIYF.

This clone was seen ten or more times. The CDR3 goes on 3 residues after the read ends, and that part is filled in from the germline J gene. The chain recombines TRBV5-1 with TRBJ2-2, with a weak D call TRBD2 (6 bases). This CDR3 is 14 amino acids long. Trimming took off 0 bases at V and 4 bases at J, with 7 bases between the two ends. CDR1 SGHRS and CDR2 YFSETQ come from the germline V gene. Here the CDR3 reads CASSLVGGTGELFF. The CDR3 bases that were read are TGCGCCAGCAGCTTGGTGGGGGGCACCGGGGAG.

This clone was counted ten times or more. The read falls 3 residues short of the CDR3 end, and the missing part is taken from the germline J gene. The chain combines TRBV29-1 with TRBJ2-3, with a tentative D call TRBD2 (5 bases). Germline assignment: CDR1 SQVTM and CDR2 ANQGSEA. Trimming removed 4 bases from V and 5 bases from J, with 7 bases in between. This CDR3 has 11 residues. The sequenced CDR3 bases are TGCAGCGTTGTCCGGGGAGATACG. Amino acid sequence: CSVVRGDT. The full CDR3 protein is CSVVRGDTQYF.